One sample yielded the 20 T cell receptor beta chains listed below, sequenced in a study of blood T cell repertoires in COVID-19. Clones were sequenced by immunoSEQ multiplex PCR, and TCRdb holds only the in-frame ones, with some missing. Of under 200,000 clones listed, approximately 90% are singletons. Sample: peripheral blood. The receptor source for this set is a man between 35 and 55 years old with active or convalescent COVID-19.

This sequence joins TRBV6-5 and TRBJ1-2, with 9 positions matching TRBD1. This CDR3 comprises 14 residues. Losses at the gene ends were 6 bases for V and 4 bases for J; bases not matched to a gene: 6. Germline CDR1 and CDR2: MNHEY and SVGAGI. In DNA, the CDR3 is TGTGCCAGCAGGCAGACAGGGGGAATCTATGGCTACACCTTC. Encoded protein: CASRQTGGIYGYTF.

The gene calls are TRBV12-5 and TRBJ1-4, with 8 bases identical to TRBD1. CDR3 size: 13 residues. Germline V gene sequence: CDR1 LGHNT, CDR2 FRNRAP. The trim removed 7 bases at V and 7 bases at J, leaving 5 bases unmatched. The CDR3 loop reads CASAGQGSEKLFF. CDR3 bases: TGTGCTAGTGCCGGACAGGGAAGTGAAAAACTGTTTTTT.

The chain recombines TRBV10-3 with TRBJ2-3, with D possibly TRBD2 on 6 matching bases. The CDR3 covers 14 residues. V was pared by 6 bases and J by 4 bases, with 14 bases between. Germline V gene data show CDR1 as ENHRY and CDR2 as SYGVKD. The chain's CDR3 is CAISDIGGADTQYF. The CDR3 region has the DNA TGTGCCATCAGCGATATCGGGGGAGCAGATACGCAGTATTTT.

The chain couples TRBV28 to TRBJ1-3, with D maybe TRBD1 (5 bases). The ends were cut back, 1 base at V and 8 bases at J, with 15 bases in the middle. Germline CDR1 reads MDHEN; CDR2 reads SYDVKM. This CDR3 is 15 amino acids long. CDR3 coding DNA: TGTGCCAGCAGTTTATCTGGGACTCAAGTGGACACCATATATTTT. The encoded protein is CASSLSGTQVDTIYF.

The chain has TRBV27 and TRBJ1-4, with a weak D call TRBD1 (6 bases). With 4 bases removed from V and 8 bases from J, the gap between germline ends came to 17 bases. Per the germline V gene, CDR1 is MNHEY and CDR2 is SMNVEV (reference sequence). This CDR3 spans 15 amino acids. CDR3 DNA sequence: TGTGCCAGCAGTTCGCTGGGCCCAACAGGGGAAAAACTGTTTTTT. This sequence encodes CASSSLGPTGEKLFF. The full variable domain, its missing parts supplied by reference TRBV27 and TRBJ1-4, is EAQVTQNPRYLITVTGKKLTVTCSQNMNHEYMSWYRQDPGLGLRQIYYSMNVEVTDKGDVPEGYKVSRKEKRNFPLILESPSPNQTSLYFCASSSLGPTGEKLFFGSGTQLSVL.

The CDR3 region has the DNA TGCGCCAGCAGCGTAAACAGGGCTCGGGGCACAGATACGCAGTATTTT. This encodes CASSVNRARGTDTQYF. The chain uses TRBV5-1 and TRBJ2-3; perhaps TRBD1 as D (6 bases). The CDR3 loop spans 16 amino acids. V was cut by 4 bases and J by 1 base, with 16 bases left in between. CDR1 is SGHRS, CDR2 YFSETQ, per germline. The full variable domain, with the rest looked up from reference TRBV5-1 and TRBJ2-3, is KAGVTQTPRYLIKTRGQQVTLSCSPISGHRSVSWYQQTPGQGLQFLFEYFSETQRNKGNFPGRFSGRQFSNSRSEMNVSTLELGDSALYLCASSVNRARGTDTQYFGPGTRLTVL.

This clone appeared a single time. The chain recombines TRBV28 with TRBJ1-3; unclear D gene. The germline gives CDR1 MDHEN, CDR2 SYDVKM. The CDR3 has 14 residues. The CDR3 DNA is TGTGCTACCAGGAGGGCGGATTACCGAAACACCATATATTTT. It encodes CATRRADYRNTIYF.

The J gene is TRBJ2-7, the V gene TRBV7-8, with 7 bases that match TRBD2. Unmatched junction bases numbered 11, after V lost 3 bases and J lost 0 bases. Germline lookup yields CDR1 SGHVS and CDR2 FQNEAQ. CDR3 length: 17 residues. CDR3 nucleotides: TGTGCCAGCAGCTTGACGGGACTACCCTTTTCCTCCTACGAGCAGTACTTC. Its protein product is CASSLTGLPFSSYEQYF.

The chain uses TRBV29-1 and TRBJ2-2, with 8 bases identical to TRBD2. This CDR3 contains 15 residues. J gave up 5 bases and V 7 bases, and 12 bases lay outside the gene matches. Germline-derived CDR1 and CDR2 are SQVTM and ANQGSEA. CDR3 residues: CSAAPAGGATGELFF. DNA of the CDR3: TGCAGCGCAGCCCCCGCCGGGGGGGCTACCGGGGAGCTGTTTTTT.

The genes are TRBV4-3 and TRBJ2-6, with a weak D call TRBD2 (5 bases). The CDR3 is 16 residues long. V was pared by 4 bases and J by 3 bases, with 13 bases between. Germline assignment: CDR1 LGHNA and CDR2 YSLEER. DNA of the CDR3: TGCGCCAGCAGCCGAGTCGCGGGTGGTGGGGCCAACGTCCTGACTTTC. Translating it yields CASSRVAGGGANVLTF.

The chain couples TRBV30 to TRBJ2-7, with 10 bases that match TRBD1. CDR3 length equals 14 residues. CDR1 is GTSNPN, CDR2 SVGIG, per germline (reference sequence). The junction had 8 bases not matched to a gene; V was cut back by 3 bases and J by 6 bases. In DNA, the CDR3 is TGTGCCTGGAGGAAGACAGGGGGCGGCGGCGAGCAGTACTTC. This encodes CAWRKTGGGGEQYF.

Here the CDR3 DNA reads TGTGCCAGCAGCCCCGCCAGGAACCGTTTAACAGATACGCAGTATTTT. Its protein product is CASSPARNRLTDTQYF. The chain uses TRBV11-2 and TRBJ2-3, with D unclear. The CDR3 extends over 16 amino acids. CDR1 SGHAT and CDR2 FQNNGV come from the germline V gene. Trimming shortened V by 5 bases and J by 3 bases, and 18 bases separated the two germline ends.

The chain couples TRBV7-2 to TRBJ1-1; D is uncertain. The germline gives CDR1 SGHTA, CDR2 FQGNSA. V gave up 1 base and J gave up 3 bases, with 9 bases separating them. The CDR3 length is 14 residues. For the CDR3, the DNA is TGTGCCAGCAGCTTAGTGAGCCGGGACACTGAAGCTTTCTTT. This sequence encodes CASSLVSRDTEAFF.

This sequence joins TRBV9 and TRBJ1-1; D perhaps matches TRBD1 (6 bases). V lost 1 base and J lost 3, with 10 bases in between. Per germline, CDR1 SGDLS and CDR2 YYNGEE. The CDR3 is 14 residues long. The CDR3 loop is CASSVRGGDTEAFF. The CDR3 DNA is TGTGCCAGCAGCGTAAGGGGGGGTGACACTGAAGCTTTCTTT.

The CDR3 loop is CASSEGDRILYNEQFF. CDR3 bases: TGTGCCAGCAGTGAAGGGGACAGAATACTTTACAATGAGCAGTTCTTC. The rearrangement joins TRBV2 to TRBJ2-1; 7 nucleotides align to TRBD1. The CDR3 length is 16 residues. V lost 1 base, J lost 4 bases, and 7 bases stayed unmatched. The V gene's germline CDR1 is SNHLY and CDR2 FYNNEI.

The chain combines TRBV28 with TRBJ1-1; TRBD1 might be the D (6 bases). The CDR3 is made up of 14 amino acids. V dropped 5 bases and J dropped 5 bases, with 15 bases sitting between them. Per the germline V gene, CDR1 is MDHEN and CDR2 is SYDVKM. This CDR3 is CASSRTRGTTEAFF. The CDR3 DNA is TGTGCCAGCAGTCGTACCAGGGGAACTACTGAAGCTTTCTTT.

V gene TRBV7-6 combines with J gene TRBJ1-3, with D uncertain. With 4 bases removed from V and 4 bases from J, the gap between germline ends came to 14 bases. Germline V gives CDR1 SGHVS, CDR2 FNYEAQ. This CDR3 spans 15 amino acids. The CDR3 DNA reads TGTGCCAGCAGCTCCCCCTCAGGTTCCGGAAACACCATATATTTT. Its translation is CASSSPSGSGNTIYF.

The chain has TRBV7-8 and TRBJ1-6; D possibly corresponds to TRBD1 (5 bases). This CDR3 spans 18 amino acids. CDR1 is SGHVS, CDR2 FQNEAQ, per germline. The V end lost 5 bases, the J end lost 0 bases, and 17 bases lay between the germline ends. The DNA for the CDR3 is TGTGCCAGCAGCACACGGACATCCGAGAGCTCCTATAATTCACCCCTCCACTTT. Translation gives CASSTRTSESSYNSPLHF. Complete variable domain (other parts from reference TRBV7-8 and TRBJ1-6): GAGVSQSPRYKVAKRGQDVALRCDPISGHVSLFWYQQALGQGPEFLTYFQNEAQLDKSGLPSDRFFAERPEGSVSTLKIQRTQQEDSAVYLCASSTRTSESSYNSPLHFGNGTRLTVT.

The V gene is TRBV7-9, the J gene TRBJ1-1; D gene unclear. Germline CDR1 SEHNR, CDR2 FQNEAQ (reference sequence). Trimming pared 4 bases from V and 0 bases from J, leaving 6 bases between. The CDR3 totals 13 residues. CDR3 in amino acids: CASSSQMNTEAFF. The DNA for the CDR3 is TGTGCCAGCAGCTCTCAGATGAACACTGAAGCTTTCTTT.

The genes are TRBV20-1 and TRBJ1-2; D perhaps matches TRBD1 (6 bases). This CDR3 comprises 11 residues. The germline CDR1 and CDR2 sequences are DFQATT and SNEGSKA (reference sequence). V was pared by 7 bases and J by 6 bases, with 12 bases between. CDR3 protein: CSVSPGDGYTF. CDR3 in DNA: TGCAGTGTTAGTCCAGGGGATGGCTACACCTTC.